Detailed here is one T cell receptor beta chain. Its antigen is not identified. CDR1 and CDR2 from the germline V gene are SNHLY and FYNNEI. J lost 0 bases, V lost 10 bases, and 8 bases had no gene match. The CDR3 is made up of 15 amino acids. This record belongs to a study of shared clonotypes between healthy human individuals. Produced via immunoSEQ multiplex PCR; TCRdb's table is partial and in-frame only. This table has 2 million to 2.5 million clones, about 92% appearing once. CD45RO-negative cells were positively selected for CCR7, leaving out terminally differentiated effector memory CD45RA+ cells. Broader study findings: Specimens sampled were limited to blood, with tissue repertoires likely differing.

Sequencing was done on a sample of naive CD8+ T cells from PBMCs. This TCR came from a man aged 18 to 29 in good health. Some clones in this sample may be carry-over from other donors' samples. The rearrangement joins TRBV2 to TRBJ2-1; the match to TRBD2 covers 8 bases. The CDR3 is CATTLSGSSYNEQFF. The CDR3 DNA sequence: TGTGCCACGACTTTGAGCGGGAGCTCCTACAATGAGCAGTTCTTC.